These T cell receptor beta chains were read from a single sample in a study of blood T cell repertoires in COVID-19. Produced via immunoSEQ multiplex PCR; TCRdb's table is partial and in-frame only. This sample carries about 54,000 clones, around 84% of them seen once, and the ten largest clones take about 6.2%. Sequencing input: peripheral blood. The receptors come from a human donor in a cohort sampled during active or convalescent COVID-19. The CDR3 runs from the conserved cysteine through the conserved F or W. The order of the fields is V gene, D gene, J gene, clone size, CDR3 length, CDR3 protein, CDR3 DNA. The D gene is left open where the match is weak. Size is omitted from some rows. Given values are once, few, many or a class for expanded clones.

v_call: TRBV3-1/TRBV3-2; d_call: NA; j_call: TRBJ1-1; clone_size: NA; cdr3_length: 13; cdr3_aa: CASSQVASTEAFF; cdr3_nt: TGTGCCAGCAGCCAAGTGGCCAGCACTGAAGCTTTCTTT
v_call: TRBV18; d_call: NA; j_call: TRBJ1-1; clone_size: once; cdr3_length: 13; cdr3_aa: CASSLDLNTEAFF; cdr3_nt: TGTGCCAGCTCACTCGACTTGAACACTGAAGCTTTCTTT
v_call: TRBV12-3/TRBV12-4; d_call: NA; j_call: TRBJ1-2; clone_size: NA; cdr3_length: 13; cdr3_aa: CASSRQGDYGYTF; cdr3_nt: TGTGCCAGCAGTCGTCAGGGCGACTATGGCTACACCTTC
v_call: TRBV4-1; d_call: NA; j_call: TRBJ2-3; clone_size: NA; cdr3_length: 19; cdr3_aa: CASSQDRGRGQVRTDTQYF; cdr3_nt: TGCGCCAGCAGCCAAGATCGGGGAAGGGGACAAGTCCGCACAGATACGCAGTATTTT
v_call: TRBV7-2; d_call: NA; j_call: TRBJ2-5; clone_size: NA; cdr3_length: 12; cdr3_aa: CASSPLRETQYF; cdr3_nt: TGTGCCAGCAGCCCCCTGCGGGAGACCCAGTACTTC
v_call: TRBV9; d_call: TRBD2; j_call: TRBJ2-3; clone_size: medium-sized; cdr3_length: 15; cdr3_aa: CASSVSSGGTDTQYF; cdr3_nt: TGTGCCAGCAGCGTGTCTAGCGGGGGCACAGATACGCAGTATTTT
v_call: TRBV2; d_call: NA; j_call: TRBJ1-5; clone_size: NA; cdr3_length: 15; cdr3_aa: CASSVARQGNQPQHF; cdr3_nt: TGTGCCAGCAGTGTGGCGAGACAGGGCAATCAGCCCCAGCATTTT
v_call: TRBV7-9; d_call: NA; j_call: TRBJ1-5; clone_size: few; cdr3_length: 12; cdr3_aa: CASNQGGQPQHF; cdr3_nt: TGTGCCAGCAACCAGGGTGGTCAGCCCCAGCATTTT
v_call: TRBV7-2; d_call: NA; j_call: TRBJ2-5; clone_size: NA; cdr3_length: 15; cdr3_aa: CASSLASGGRETQYF; cdr3_nt: TGTGCCAGCAGCTTAGCGTCCGGGGGTAGGGAGACCCAGTACTTC
v_call: TRBV7-9; d_call: NA; j_call: TRBJ1-1; clone_size: NA; cdr3_length: 16; cdr3_aa: CASTLSSSGPNTEAFF; cdr3_nt: TGTGCCAGCACCCTTTCGTCTTCGGGTCCGAACACTGAAGCTTTCTTT
v_call: TRBV6-6; d_call: TRBD1; j_call: TRBJ2-5; clone_size: NA; cdr3_length: 15; cdr3_aa: CASSAEGQTRETQYF; cdr3_nt: TGTGCCAGCAGTGCCGAGGGACAGACGAGGGAGACCCAGTACTTC
v_call: TRBV6-5; d_call: TRBD2; j_call: TRBJ2-2; clone_size: NA; cdr3_length: 16; cdr3_aa: CASSYAPSGDTGELFF; cdr3_nt: TGTGCCAGCAGTTACGCCCCTAGCGGGGACACCGGGGAGCTGTTTTTT
v_call: TRBV7-2; d_call: TRBD1; j_call: TRBJ1-3; clone_size: NA; cdr3_length: 15; cdr3_aa: CASSFGVGGQNTIYF; cdr3_nt: TGTGCCAGCAGCTTTGGTGTAGGGGGACAGAACACCATATATTTT
v_call: TRBV29-1; d_call: TRBD2; j_call: TRBJ2-3; clone_size: once; cdr3_length: 17; cdr3_aa: CSVEGAAGGRGTDTQYF; cdr3_nt: TGCAGCGTTGAAGGAGCGGCGGGGGGCAGGGGCACAGATACGCAGTATTTT
v_call: TRBV7-8; d_call: TRBD1; j_call: TRBJ1-1; clone_size: once; cdr3_length: 16; cdr3_aa: CASSYGQGVWNTEAFF; cdr3_nt: TGTGCCAGCAGTTACGGACAGGGGGTATGGAACACTGAAGCTTTCTTT
v_call: TRBV10-3; d_call: NA; j_call: TRBJ1-2; clone_size: NA; cdr3_length: 14; cdr3_aa: CATEWGGSNYGYTF; cdr3_nt: TGTGCCACCGAATGGGGGGGATCTAACTATGGCTACACCTTC